Listed here are 9 T cell receptor beta chains from one sample, sequenced in a study of blood T cell repertoires in COVID-19. Libraries were prepared by immunoSEQ multiplex PCR; TCRdb keeps only in-frame clonotypes and omits some of them. The data contain 200,000 to 250,000 clones, around 90% of them singletons. The sequencing input was PBMCs or T cells enriched from blood (not recorded which). Every receptor here comes from a man aged 30-40 years who had recovered from COVID-19.

This rearrangement joins TRBV5-1 to TRBJ2-7; 7 nucleotides match TRBD1. The germline CDR1 and CDR2 sequences are SGHRS and YFSETQ. V dropped 3 bases and J dropped 3; count of bases not matched to a gene: 6. The CDR3 consists of 14 residues. CDR3 amino acids: CASSSRDRVYEQYF. In DNA form, the CDR3 reads TGCGCCAGCAGCTCCCGGGACAGAGTCTACGAGCAGTACTTC.

A single count supports this clone. The CDR3 loop reads CASSRQPLPQPQHF. The CDR3 nucleotides read TGTGCCAGCTCACGACAGCCGCTGCCTCAGCCCCAGCATTTT. This chain connects TRBV18 to TRBJ1-5; D is perhaps TRBD1 (5 bases). With 4 bases removed from V and 6 bases from J, the gap between germline ends came to 13 bases. From germline, CDR1 is KGHSH and CDR2 LQKENI. The CDR3 loop spans 14 amino acids.

The chain employs TRBV15 and TRBJ2-1; TRBD1 aligns across 9 bases. This CDR3 has 20 residues. Per germline, CDR1 LNHNV and CDR2 YYDKDF (reference sequence). V was clipped by 1 base and J by 0 bases; unmatched bases: 13. In nucleotides, the CDR3 is TGTGCCACCAGCAGAGTCGGGGGACAGGGAGAGGAGAGCTCCTACAATGAGCAGTTCTTC. The encoded protein is CATSRVGGQGEESSYNEQFF.

This chain uses TRBV5-1 with TRBJ2-7, with a possible D match to TRBD1 (6 bases). The V end was cut by 5 bases, the J end by 3 bases, with 18 bases between. The germline CDR1 and CDR2 sequences are SGHRS and YFSETQ. The CDR3 contains 15 residues. CDR3 coding DNA: TGCGCCAGCAGGGTATCGGGGACATACAACTACGAGCAGTACTTC. Translation: CASRVSGTYNYEQYF. Based on the CDR3 plus reference TRBV5-1 and TRBJ2-7, the full variable domain is KAGVTQTPRYLIKTRGQQVTLSCSPISGHRSVSWYQQTPGQGLQFLFEYFSETQRNKGNFPGRFSGRQFSNSRSEMNVSTLELGDSALYLCASRVSGTYNYEQYFGPGTRLTVT.

The rearrangement links TRBV5-6 to TRBJ1-5, with a possible D match to TRBD1 (5 bases). The CDR3 is made up of 14 amino acids. The germline V and J ends were trimmed by 2 bases and 5 bases, with 11 bases remaining between them. The germline CDR1 and CDR2 sequences are SGHDT and YYEEEE. The CDR3 reads CASSFGQGDQPQHF. In DNA form, the CDR3 reads TGTGCCAGCAGCTTCGGCCAGGGTGATCAGCCCCAGCATTTT.

The V call is TRBV7-2, the J call TRBJ2-1; 11 bases are a match to TRBD1. The CDR3 runs to 16 residues. V lost 1 base to trimming and J lost 6 bases; unmatched junction nucleotides: 5. Germline V gene lookup returns CDR1 SGHTA and CDR2 FQGNSA. The CDR3 here is CASSLVGTGGRNEQFF. The CDR3 bases are TGTGCCAGCAGCTTAGTCGGGACAGGGGGGCGCAATGAGCAGTTCTTC.

The rearrangement joins TRBV11-2 to TRBJ2-1; TRBD2 might be the D (5 bases). Per the germline V gene, CDR1 is SGHAT and CDR2 is FQNNGV. This CDR3 has 14 residues. V gave up 5 bases and J gave up 6 bases, with 14 bases separating them. The CDR3 is CASSLRTGANEQFF. CDR3 nucleotides: TGTGCCAGCAGCCTACGGACTGGTGCCAATGAGCAGTTCTTC.

J is TRBJ2-7 and V is TRBV5-4; 8 bases match TRBD2. Germline V CDR1 and CDR2: SGHNT, YYREEE (reference sequence). The length of the CDR3 is 15 residues. The V segment lost 4 bases and the J segment 5 bases; nucleotides outside the gene matches: 11. In nucleotides, the CDR3 is TGTGCCAGCAGCCCCATAGCGGGGAGCATCAACGAGCAGTACTTC. This sequence encodes CASSPIAGSINEQYF.

The chain couples TRBV3-1 (or the pseudogene TRBV3-2) to TRBJ1-1; 8 nucleotides line up with TRBD1. V was clipped by 4 bases and J by 5 bases; unmatched bases: 12. CDR3 length: 16 residues. The germline CDR1 and CDR2 sequences are LGHDT and YNNKEL (reference sequence). The CDR3 bases are TGTGCCAGCAGCCCATCACGAGGACAGGGAGAAACTGAAGCTTTCTTT. Translated, it gives CASSPSRGQGETEAFF.